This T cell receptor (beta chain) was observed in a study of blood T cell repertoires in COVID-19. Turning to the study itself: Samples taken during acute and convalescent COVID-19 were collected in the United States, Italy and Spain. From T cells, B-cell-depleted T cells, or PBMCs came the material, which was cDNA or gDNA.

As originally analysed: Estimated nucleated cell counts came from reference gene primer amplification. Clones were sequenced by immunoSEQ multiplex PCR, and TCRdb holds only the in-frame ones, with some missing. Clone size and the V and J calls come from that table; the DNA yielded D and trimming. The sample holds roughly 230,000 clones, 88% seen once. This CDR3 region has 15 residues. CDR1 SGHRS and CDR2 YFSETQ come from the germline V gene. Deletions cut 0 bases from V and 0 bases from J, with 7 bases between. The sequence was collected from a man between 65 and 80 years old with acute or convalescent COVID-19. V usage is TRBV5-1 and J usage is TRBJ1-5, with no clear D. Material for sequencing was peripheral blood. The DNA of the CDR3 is TGCGCCAGCAGCTTGGCGTCAGTTAGCAATCAGCCCCAGCATTTT. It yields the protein CASSLASVSNQPQHF.